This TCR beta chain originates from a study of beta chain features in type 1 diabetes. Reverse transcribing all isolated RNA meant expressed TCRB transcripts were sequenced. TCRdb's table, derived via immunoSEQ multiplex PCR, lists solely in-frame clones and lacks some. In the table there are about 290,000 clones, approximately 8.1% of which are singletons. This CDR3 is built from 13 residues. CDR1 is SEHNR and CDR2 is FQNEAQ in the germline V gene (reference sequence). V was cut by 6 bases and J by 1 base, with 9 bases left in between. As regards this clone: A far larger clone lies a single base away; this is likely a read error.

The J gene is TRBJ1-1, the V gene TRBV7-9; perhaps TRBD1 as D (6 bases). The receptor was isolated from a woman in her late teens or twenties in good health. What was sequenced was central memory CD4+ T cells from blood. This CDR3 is CASRPDRNTEAFF. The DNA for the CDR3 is TGTGCCAGCAGACCGGACAGGAACACTGAAGCTTTCTTT.